Following are 18 T cell receptor beta chains from one sample sequenced in a study of vaccination and CD4 T cells after COVID-19. Their specific antigens are unknown. Treatment given: roughly 10-day PBMC culture with coronavirus spike peptide pools or control peptides (ViraFEST assay). With the Oncomine TCR Beta short-read assay, DNA from cultured CD4+ T cells was sequenced. TCRdb passed the PCR reads through MiXCR, listing each CDR3 protein once. Here the sample spans about 10,000 distinct CDR3 sequences, roughly 75% being singletons. The sequenced sample was CD4+ T cells from blood, cultured in vitro. The source is a human donor who had recovered from COVID-19.

This clonotype appeared a single time. The chain has TRBV20-1 and TRBJ1-5; 10 bases are shared with TRBD1. Germline values: CDR1 DFQATT, CDR2 SNEGSKA (reference sequence). Trimming cost V 5 bases and J 1 base; bases outside gene matches: 5. CDR3 length: 15 amino acids. For the CDR3, the DNA is TGCAGTGCTCGTCCGGGACAGGGGAGCAATCAGCCCCAGCATTTT. Its translation: CSARPGQGSNQPQHF.

The chain has TRBV27 and TRBJ2-7, with 9 bases identical to TRBD2. Looked up from germline, CDR1 is MNHEY and CDR2 is SMNVEV (reference sequence). This CDR3 spans 14 amino acids. V trimming: 11 bases; J trimming: 3 bases; junction bases outside the gene matches: 11. CDR3 sequence reads: CAGTGLAGIYEQYF. CDR3 coding DNA: TGTGCCGGTACGGGGCTAGCGGGAATCTACGAGCAGTACTTC.

The CDR3 DNA follows: TGTGCCAGCAGCCCCGGGACTAGCGGGACTGCAGATACGCAGTATTTT. Amino acids: CASSPGTSGTADTQYF. The V call is TRBV7-9, the J call TRBJ2-3; TRBD2 matches 13 bases. V lost 5 bases and J lost 4; bases outside the gene matches: 6. Germline CDR1 reads SEHNR; CDR2 reads FQNEAQ (reference sequence). This CDR3 is built from 16 residues.

The chain is built from TRBV28 and TRBJ2-5; weak D call: TRBD1 (6 bases). The CDR3 extends over 14 amino acids. Trimming removed 7 bases from V and 5 bases from J, with 17 bases in between. Germline values: CDR1 MDHEN, CDR2 SYDVKM. In DNA form, the CDR3 reads TGTGCCAGCAACTACGGACAGCCCAGGGAGACCCAGTACTTC. Translated: CASNYGQPRETQYF.

The V gene is TRBV6-1, the J gene TRBJ2-7, with 11 nucleotides matching TRBD1. The CDR3 runs 16 residues. V dropped 3 bases and J dropped 3; count of bases not matched to a gene: 7. Germline V gene lookup returns CDR1 MNHNS and CDR2 SASEGT. CDR3 in amino acids: CASSDLTGTGGYEQYF. In DNA, the CDR3 is TGTGCCAGCAGTGACCTAACCGGGACAGGGGGCTACGAGCAGTACTTC.

This clonotype was counted a few times. V and J are TRBV20-1 and TRBJ2-3; 9 bases are a match to TRBD2. Germline CDR1 and CDR2: DFQATT and SNEGSKA (reference sequence). Unmatched junction bases numbered 13, after V lost 6 bases and J lost 6 bases. The CDR3 spans 15 residues. In DNA, the CDR3 is TGCAGTGCGGGGCGGGAGGGACTGGTGCGGGATACGCAGTATTTT. Its protein is CSAGREGLVRDTQYF.

The gene calls are TRBV27 and TRBJ2-1, with TRBD2 matching 11 bases. After removal of 4 bases from V and 10 bases from J, the junction contained 9 bases not matched to a gene. The CDR3 runs 15 residues. From germline, CDR1 is MNHEY and CDR2 SMNVEV (reference sequence). The CDR3 DNA sequence: TGTGCCAGCAGTTCCAATAGCGGGAGGGCCTGGGAGCAGTTCTTC. Its translation: CASSSNSGRAWEQFF.

The chain combines TRBV4-3 with TRBJ2-1; D may correspond to TRBD1 or TRBD2 (5 bases each). The CDR3 length is 17 residues. V lost 3 bases and J lost 0, with 15 bases in between. The germline CDR1 and CDR2 sequences are LGHNA and YSLEER. The DNA for the CDR3 is TGCGCCAGCAGCCAGACAGAGGACTTACGCTCCTACAATGAGCAGTTCTTC. Translating gives CASSQTEDLRSYNEQFF.

This clonotype was picked up a small number of times. The V and J genes are TRBV24-1 and TRBJ1-5; 7 nucleotides match TRBD1. J was trimmed by 11 bases and V by 9 bases; bases with no gene match: 9. The germline V gene has CDR1 KGHDR and CDR2 SFDVKD. CDR3 size: 12 residues. CDR3 amino acids: CATATGRGAQHF. The CDR3 DNA reads as TGTGCCACCGCGACAGGGCGGGGAGCCCAGCATTTT.

The chain recombines TRBV6-5 with TRBJ1-1; TRBD1 is a possible D gene (5 bases). The length of the CDR3 is 15 residues. V was pared by 2 bases and J by 4 bases, with 14 bases between. Germline CDR1 MNHEY, CDR2 SVGAGI. The CDR3 region is CASSYGGTRGTEAFF. In nucleotides, the CDR3 is TGTGCCAGCAGTTACGGCGGCACGAGGGGCACTGAAGCTTTCTTT.

The V gene is TRBV7-2, the J gene TRBJ1-6, with D perhaps matching TRBD1 (5 bases). V was clipped by 7 bases and J by 6 bases, with 16 bases between them. This CDR3 is built from 15 residues. The V gene's germline CDR1 is SGHTA and CDR2 FQGNSA. The CDR3 coding sequence is TGTGCCAGCAACCGGGACCCCGGTAGTAATTCACCCCTCCACTTT. This gives the protein CASNRDPGSNSPLHF.

The chain recombines TRBV5-6 with TRBJ2-5; 7 bases are shared with TRBD1. Germline lookup yields CDR1 SGHDT and CDR2 YYEEEE. The J segment lost 5 bases and the V segment lost 2 bases, leaving 3 bases of the junction unmatched. The CDR3 totals 13 residues. The CDR3 bases are TGTGCCAGCAGCTTTGACAGGGTCGAGACCCAGTACTTC. The encoded protein is CASSFDRVETQYF.

This rearrangement joins TRBV7-8 to TRBJ2-3; 8 positions agree with TRBD2. Trimming at V came to 5 bases and at J to 7 bases, leaving 11 bases not matched to a gene. Germline CDR1 SGHVS, CDR2 FQNEAQ. This CDR3 contains 15 residues. CDR3 sequence: CASSATSGQRNTQYF. CDR3 bases: TGTGCCAGCAGCGCCACTAGCGGCCAGCGGAATACGCAGTATTTT.

The genes are TRBV20-1 and TRBJ1-5; D call uncertain. V was cut by 5 bases and J by 6 bases, with 8 bases left in between. The CDR3 covers 11 residues. Germline V lookup: CDR1 DFQATT, CDR2 SNEGSKA (reference sequence). CDR3 nucleotides: TGCAGTGCTCAAGTCGGTCAGCCCCAGCATTTT. Encoded protein: CSAQVGQPQHF.

This chain uses TRBV7-2 with TRBJ1-6; 7 positions agree with TRBD1. Germline lookup yields CDR1 SGHTA and CDR2 FQGNSA. The J segment lost 6 bases and the V segment lost 2 bases, leaving 7 bases of the junction unmatched. The length of the CDR3 is 16 residues. The CDR3 nucleotides are TGTGCCAGCAGCTTAATTGCTACAGGGGCTAATTCACCCCTCCACTTT. Translated, it gives CASSLIATGANSPLHF.

By sample share, this clonotype is medium-sized. The chain employs TRBV7-2 and TRBJ2-7, with TRBD1 matching 7 bases. Per the germline V gene, CDR1 is SGHTA and CDR2 is FQGNSA. Losses at the gene ends were 7 bases for V and 4 bases for J; bases not matched to a gene: 10. This CDR3 region has 14 residues. CDR3 nucleotide sequence: TGTGCCAGCACCCGGGACAGTATACAATACGAGCAGTACTTC. It yields the protein CASTRDSIQYEQYF.

This sequence joins TRBV20-1 and TRBJ2-2, with TRBD2 as a possible D gene (5 bases). The V end lost 3 bases, the J end lost 0 bases, and 20 bases lay between the germline ends. Germline values: CDR1 DFQATT, CDR2 SNEGSKA (reference sequence). The CDR3 extends over 18 amino acids. The CDR3 sequence: CSARRLANPSSNTGELFF. Here the CDR3 DNA reads TGCAGTGCTAGGCGCCTAGCAAACCCCTCTTCGAACACCGGGGAGCTGTTTTTT.

The chain joins TRBV27 to TRBJ1-2; D call uncertain. Germline CDR1 reads MNHEY; CDR2 reads SMNVEV (reference sequence). There are 15 residues in the CDR3. The germline V and J ends were trimmed by 4 bases and 4 bases, with 16 bases remaining between them. The CDR3 protein is CASSYLVTDVYGYTF. The DNA for the CDR3 is TGTGCCAGCAGTTACCTGGTTACGGACGTCTATGGCTACACCTTC.